Listed below are T cell receptor beta chains from one sample, sequenced in a study of naive and memory T cell subsets. A single record per CDR3 protein comes from TCRdb applying MiXCR to the UMI-ligation and nested PCR reads. Among over 110,000 distinct CDR3 sequences listed, 15% to 25% were seen once. Sequenced sample: naive CD8+ T cells from blood. The origin of the receptors is a human donor in good health. Each CDR3 is given with its conserved first and last residue. Each record gives: J gene, CDR3 length, V gene, CDR3 protein.

J gene: TRBJ1-5
CDR3 length: 14
V gene: TRBV6-5
CDR3 protein: CASSSGTGNQPQHF

J gene: TRBJ1-1
CDR3 length: 13
V gene: TRBV20-1
CDR3 protein: CSAADSMSTEAFF

J gene: TRBJ2-1
CDR3 length: 14
V gene: TRBV2
CDR3 protein: CASSESSRGNEQFF

J gene: TRBJ2-1
CDR3 length: 16
V gene: TRBV10-3
CDR3 protein: CAISAATGSSYNEQFF

J gene: TRBJ2-5
CDR3 length: 19
V gene: TRBV24-1
CDR3 protein: CATSDFRIGAGDHQETQYF

J gene: TRBJ1-1
CDR3 length: 13
V gene: TRBV6-5
CDR3 protein: CASSPGSVDEAFF

J gene: TRBJ1-4
CDR3 length: 14
V gene: TRBV12-3/TRBV12-4
CDR3 protein: CASSFDRGREKLFF

J gene: TRBJ2-7
CDR3 length: 15
V gene: TRBV25-1
CDR3 protein: CASSEYKGLIHEQYF

J gene: TRBJ2-7
CDR3 length: 15
V gene: TRBV28
CDR3 protein: CASSPGGVALYEQYF

J gene: TRBJ1-2
CDR3 length: 15
V gene: TRBV20-1
CDR3 protein: CSADSEGVGGPGYTF

J gene: TRBJ2-7
CDR3 length: 15
V gene: TRBV7-2
CDR3 protein: CASSLVDREGYEQYF

J gene: TRBJ1-5
CDR3 length: 14
V gene: TRBV4-1
CDR3 protein: CASSLVSSNQPQHF

J gene: TRBJ2-1
CDR3 length: 15
V gene: TRBV2
CDR3 protein: CASSEGVRGINEQFF

J gene: TRBJ1-5
CDR3 length: 16
V gene: TRBV28
CDR3 protein: CASSLSTGGSNQPQHF

J gene: TRBJ1-1
CDR3 length: 16
V gene: TRBV28
CDR3 protein: CASSFGNLGAWTEAFF

J gene: TRBJ1-1
CDR3 length: 13
V gene: TRBV6-6
CDR3 protein: CASSWDLNTEAFF

J gene: TRBJ2-7
CDR3 length: 14
V gene: TRBV27
CDR3 protein: CASSLGQRPYEQYF

J gene: TRBJ2-3
CDR3 length: 15
V gene: TRBV7-9
CDR3 protein: CASSHIAGGWDTQYF

J gene: TRBJ2-7
CDR3 length: 16
V gene: TRBV27
CDR3 protein: CASSFEGTSGTYEQYF

J gene: TRBJ2-1
CDR3 length: 15
V gene: TRBV6-2/TRBV6-3
CDR3 protein: CASSYDGTDYNEQFF

J gene: TRBJ2-1
CDR3 length: 13
V gene: TRBV20-1
CDR3 protein: CSASAGEVDEQFF

J gene: TRBJ2-1
CDR3 length: 19
V gene: TRBV28
CDR3 protein: CASSITLQPAERATGGQFF

J gene: TRBJ1-2
CDR3 length: 10
V gene: TRBV28
CDR3 protein: CAVRRDGYTF

J gene: TRBJ2-2
CDR3 length: 13
V gene: TRBV11-2
CDR3 protein: CASSPPWSGELFF

J gene: TRBJ1-1
CDR3 length: 14
V gene: TRBV6-5
CDR3 protein: CASSNRQRNTEAFF

J gene: TRBJ2-7
CDR3 length: 14
V gene: TRBV28
CDR3 protein: CASRETGSTYEQYF

J gene: TRBJ1-3
CDR3 length: 14
V gene: TRBV12-3/TRBV12-4
CDR3 protein: CASSSPAGENTIYF

J gene: TRBJ1-1
CDR3 length: 13
V gene: TRBV30
CDR3 protein: CAWSVPLSLPAFF

J gene: TRBJ1-1
CDR3 length: 13
V gene: TRBV7-9
CDR3 protein: CASNRQGEAEAFF

J gene: TRBJ2-1
CDR3 length: 17
V gene: TRBV14
CDR3 protein: CASSSGAPLVLYNEQFF

J gene: TRBJ2-1
CDR3 length: 16
V gene: TRBV27
CDR3 protein: CASSYTTSGSLKRQFF

J gene: TRBJ1-1
CDR3 length: 16
V gene: TRBV6-5
CDR3 protein: CASSYSFRPGDTEAFF

J gene: TRBJ2-7
CDR3 length: 13
V gene: TRBV27
CDR3 protein: CASSFGQGREQYF

J gene: TRBJ1-2
CDR3 length: 13
V gene: TRBV27
CDR3 protein: CASSPWGSAGYTF

J gene: TRBJ2-7
CDR3 length: 15
V gene: TRBV28
CDR3 protein: CASSYGRGLFYEQYF

J gene: TRBJ2-1
CDR3 length: 12
V gene: TRBV3-1
CDR3 protein: CASRGDFYEQFF

J gene: TRBJ1-3
CDR3 length: 14
V gene: TRBV28
CDR3 protein: CASSLFQGGNTIYF

J gene: TRBJ2-3
CDR3 length: 14
V gene: TRBV29-1
CDR3 protein: CSVEDLGERDTQYF

J gene: TRBJ2-7
CDR3 length: 15
V gene: TRBV5-1
CDR3 protein: CASSSEGPVGYEQYF

J gene: TRBJ2-1
CDR3 length: 14
V gene: TRBV11-2
CDR3 protein: CASSLDPGGNEQFF

J gene: TRBJ2-4
CDR3 length: 16
V gene: TRBV6-6
CDR3 protein: CASRGDLPGAKNIQYF

J gene: TRBJ2-7
CDR3 length: 12
V gene: TRBV29-1
CDR3 protein: CSVAEVSYEQYF

J gene: TRBJ2-1
CDR3 length: 12
V gene: TRBV4-1
CDR3 protein: CASSLYQGEQFF

J gene: TRBJ1-4
CDR3 length: 15
V gene: TRBV29-1
CDR3 protein: CSVEEGDRADEKLFF

J gene: TRBJ2-1
CDR3 length: 16
V gene: TRBV15
CDR3 protein: CATSRDRGGKYNEQFF

J gene: TRBJ2-7
CDR3 length: 15
V gene: TRBV19
CDR3 protein: CASSIQRETSGEQYF

J gene: TRBJ2-3
CDR3 length: 16
V gene: TRBV5-1
CDR3 protein: CASSPWTSGRPDTQYF

J gene: TRBJ2-3
CDR3 length: 15
V gene: TRBV12-3/TRBV12-4
CDR3 protein: CASSSDSASTDTQYF

J gene: TRBJ2-7
CDR3 length: 11
V gene: TRBV30
CDR3 protein: CAWSTVYEQYF

J gene: TRBJ2-5
CDR3 length: 13
V gene: TRBV28
CDR3 protein: CASSLDSEETQYF

J gene: TRBJ1-5
CDR3 length: 14
V gene: TRBV28
CDR3 protein: CASSRDASNQPQHF

J gene: TRBJ2-5
CDR3 length: 16
V gene: TRBV7-6
CDR3 protein: CASSYSSGTGLETQYF

J gene: TRBJ2-1
CDR3 length: 16
V gene: TRBV12-3/TRBV12-4
CDR3 protein: CASSRPLRAIGNEQFF

J gene: TRBJ2-7
CDR3 length: 14
V gene: TRBV27
CDR3 protein: CASSLSQGSYEQYF

J gene: TRBJ2-7
CDR3 length: 13
V gene: TRBV20-1
CDR3 protein: CSASTGSSYEQYF